This TCR beta chain came from a study of blood T cells in healthy people across ages. Study-wide results and limits: Naive T cell percentage by flow cytometry tracked strongly with beta diversity. A roughly linear fall in TCR beta diversity per million T cells was seen with increasing age.

The second PCR ran about 6 to 11 cycles with a sample-barcoded 5' primer and J-beta primers. TCRdb called the 5' RACE reads again in MiXCR, with one record for every CDR3 protein. The sample holds about 970,000 distinct CDR3 sequences; about 53% are singletons and the top ten take over 20%. This CDR3 is built from 15 residues. V lost 5 bases, J lost 1 base, and 7 bases stayed unmatched. Germline V gene data show CDR1 as DFQATT and CDR2 as SNEGSKA (reference sequence). To note about this clonotype: The antigen is undetermined.

The rearrangement joins TRBV20-1 to TRBJ2-4, with 8 bases aligning to TRBD1. Sequences were obtained from blood. The sequence was obtained from a woman aged 55-70 years in good health. The chain's CDR3 is CSAGTTGVAKNIQYF. In nucleotides, the CDR3 is TGCAGTGCTGGGACGACAGGGGTGGCCAAAAACATTCAGTACTTC.